Detailed here is one TCR beta chain. It has no known antigen specificity. Per-nucleotide qualities are absent, and no much larger clonotype sits a single base away. This sample is part of a study of type 1 regulatory T cells (dated by TCRdb to about 2021). Regarding the study in general: The study characterized an in vitro protocol that generated a Tr1-enriched, alloantigen-specific CD4 T cell product named T-allo10. T-allo10 was being evaluated clinically in patients with hematological malignancies who were receiving allogeneic hematopoietic stem cell transplantation. Overall study outcomes, separate from this receptor: Compared with non-Tr1 cells, Tr1 cells had a narrower TCR repertoire, and the study took this difference to reflect clonal expansion driven by alloantigen.

TCRdb names Illumina MiSeq as the instrument used. TCRdb passed the public sequencing reads through fastp at Q25 and MiXCR, retaining productive beta sequences. When rows share a CDR3 protein, they turn into one entry using the most common DNA and genes. The sample table lists roughly 60,000 distinct CDR3 sequences, 62% of them with a count of one. 1.5% to 2% of the sample comes from the top ten. The CDR3 spans 14 residues, from the cysteine through the phenylalanine. Kept here is only the CDR3 DNA, which spans 42 bases and is read in frame from base 1. The junction carries 10 bases between V and J, which are trimmed by 3 bases and 3 bases respectively.

The V gene is TRBV12-3 or TRBV12-4 and the J gene is TRBJ2-3; the D gene may be TRBD1 or TRBD2, since each aligns over 5 bases. Sequenced: cultured non-Tr1 T cells, either the whole culture or a sorted T cell fraction (not recorded which). The cell subset or site label, read with the paper, signifies: non-Tr1 population from the T-allo10 product. The receptor's source is a human donor in good health. The nucleotide sequence is TGTGCCAGCAGTTTTGGGGGAGCGACAGATACGCAGTATTTT. Translated, this is CASSFGGATDTQYF.